The 31 T cell receptor beta chains given below trace back to one sample, sequenced in a study of tumor and adjacent non-tumor tissue in lung cancer (dated by TCRdb to the late 2010s). RNA was extracted from bulk unsorted tissue and checked for quality with a NanoDrop ND-1000 and an Agilent 2100. The normal lung samples consisted of distant non-tumor tissue collected more than 3 cm from the tumor edge. The protocol used for the library was multiplex PCR. The listed sequencing device is Illumina HiSeq 2500. TCRbeta libraries were built by three rounds of nested PCR using primers (Table S4), following protocols modified from ARM-PCR. The raw public reads went through TCRdb reprocessing: fastp at Q25, MiXCR clone calling, in-frame beta chains kept. Rows merge per CDR3 protein into single entries with the most common DNA and genes. In all, the sample holds 60,000 or so distinct CDR3 sequences, and around 64% of those were seen once. Together, the top ten hold roughly 35% of the sample.

Specimen: distant non-tumor lung tissue. Receptor source: a man aged 70 or older with non-small cell lung cancer.

This clonotype was found a few times. CDR3 in DNA: TGTGCCAGCGGCACTGGGCAGTTGGCTAGTGGGAGAAAGAATGAGCAGTTCTTC. Protein product: CASGTGQLASGRKNEQFF. The chain joins TRBV11-1 to TRBJ2-1, with D tentatively TRBD2 (5 bases). CDR1 is SGHAT, CDR2 FQDESV, per germline (reference sequence). The CDR3 sequence is 18 residues long. The germline V and J ends were trimmed by 8 bases and 7 bases, with 30 bases remaining between them.

This clonotype was observed a few times. A much larger clone sits a single nucleotide away, making a read error possible. The chain combines TRBV29-1 with TRBJ1-1; tentatively, D is TRBD1 (6 bases). Germline V gene data show CDR1 as SQVTM and CDR2 as ANQGSEA. The V end lost 8 bases, the J end lost 11 bases, and 12 bases lay between the germline ends. CDR3 length: 9 residues. DNA of the CDR3: TGCAGCAACAGGGATTACGCTTTCTTT. This gives the protein CSNRDYAFF.

This clonotype was seen once. A much larger clone lies one base from this, so it may be a read error. The CDR3 bases are TGTGCCAACAGTTTCTTAGCGGGGGGTTACAATGAGCAGTTCTTC. This sequence encodes CANSFLAGGYNEQFF. This chain links TRBV28 with TRBJ2-1, with 10 bases lining up with TRBD2. This CDR3 has 15 residues. Germline CDR1 is MDHEN and CDR2 is SYDVKM.

A word on this clonotype: Its ends do not fully match the called genes, so a read error is possible. The chain has TRBV11-2 and TRBJ2-2, with D tentatively TRBD1 or TRBD2 (5 bases each). CDR3 length: 13 amino acids. Germline CDR1 and CDR2: SGHAT and FQNNGV. The CDR3 sequence is CASSSTGTGELFF. CDR3 sequence (DNA): TGTGCCAGCAGCTCAACGGGGACCGGGGAGTTGTTTTTT.

Regarding this clonotype: One end of the junction does not line up with germline, which may come from a read error. The gene calls are TRBV6-1 and TRBJ2-4, with 12 bases lining up with TRBD2. CDR3 size: 19 residues. The germline V gene has CDR1 MNHNS and CDR2 SASEGT. CDR3 protein: CATSEPLAGGPRAKNIQYF. In nucleotides, the CDR3 is TGTGCCACCAGTGAACCCCTAGCGGGGGGGCCACGGGCCAAGAACATTCAGTACTTC.

Regarding this clonotype: The junction departs from germline at one end; a sequencing error may be responsible. V is TRBV11-2 and J is TRBJ2-2, with 7 bases that match TRBD1. CDR1 SGHAT and CDR2 FQNNGV come from the germline V gene. The CDR3 has 16 residues. The CDR3 is CASSIQGTLFAAEPFF. In DNA, the CDR3 is TGTGCCAGCAGCATACAGGGGACGTTGTTCGCCGCGGAGCCGTTTTTT.

The V call is TRBV28, the J call TRBJ2-7; D not certain. With 10 bases removed from V and 0 bases from J, the gap between germline ends came to 10 bases. Per germline, CDR1 MDHEN and CDR2 SYDVKM. The CDR3 consists of 12 residues. For the CDR3, the DNA is TGTGCCACCCTAGGGTACTCCTACGAGCAGTACTTC. The encoded protein is CATLGYSYEQYF. The variable domain in full, with the rest retrieved from reference TRBV28 and TRBJ2-7, is DVKVTQSSRYLVKRTGEKVFLECVQDMDHENMFWYRQDPGLGLRLIYFSYDVKMKEKGDIPEGYSVSREKKERFSLILESASTNQTSMYLCATLGYSYEQYFGPGTRLTVT.

Concerning this clonotype: A much more abundant neighbour one base away suggests this may be a read error. The CDR3 here is CAISESSGRRQETQYF. The DNA for the CDR3 is TGTGCCATCAGTGAATCCTCGGGACGGCGGCAAGAGACCCAGTACTTC. This chain joins TRBV10-3 and TRBJ2-5, with D perhaps assigned TRBD1 or TRBD2 (5 bases each). CDR3 length: 16 amino acids. CDR1 and CDR2 (germline): ENHRY, SYGVKD. V lost 3 bases to trimming and J lost 2 bases, with 16 bases between them.

CDR3 loop: CASSFPRGCGSEQYF. CDR3 sequence (DNA): TGTGCCAGCAGCTTCCCCCGCGGGTGCGGCAGCGAGCAGTACTTC. The rearrangement joins TRBV7-9 to TRBJ2-7, with D maybe TRBD2 (5 bases). Trimming pared 3 bases from V and 6 bases from J, leaving 18 bases between. Germline V gene sequence: CDR1 SEHNR, CDR2 FQNEAQ (reference sequence). CDR3 length equals 15 residues.

Concerning this clonotype itself: A much bigger clone sits one base away, suggesting this may be a read error. The chain couples TRBV11-2 to TRBJ2-1; perhaps TRBD1 as D (6 bases). Per germline, CDR1 SGHAT and CDR2 FQNNGV. This CDR3 contains 15 residues. CDR3 sequence reads: CASILGQGKFNEQFF. The CDR3, as DNA: TGTGCCAGCATCTTAGGCCAGGGGAAATTCAATGAGCAGTTCTTC.

The table lists this clonotype with many counts. This rearrangement joins TRBV28 to TRBJ2-3; tentative D call: TRBD1 (5 bases). V lost 6 bases and J lost 0, with 7 bases in between. The CDR3 is 13 residues long. Germline V gene data show CDR1 as MDHEN and CDR2 as SYDVKM. The CDR3 loop reads CASSRASTDTQYF. For the CDR3, the DNA is TGTGCCAGCAGCAGGGCAAGCACAGATACGCAGTATTTT.

In its sample, this clonotype was seen a few times. A read error may account for a junction end that differs from germline. The chain is built from TRBV29-1 and TRBJ2-1; 10 bases line up with TRBD2. The CDR3 is 17 amino acids. Looked up from germline, CDR1 is SQVTM and CDR2 is ANQGSEA. The CDR3 DNA reads TGCGGCGTTGAAGGGCCTAGCGGGAGCGGGGCCTACAATGAGCAGTTCTTC. This gives the protein CGVEGPSGSGAYNEQFF.

For this clonotype: One end of the junction varies from germline; a read error may be responsible. V gene TRBV11-1 combines with J gene TRBJ1-2, with 7 bases that match TRBD1. The CDR3 extends over 12 amino acids. CDR1 and CDR2 (germline): SGHAT, FQDESV (reference sequence). For the CDR3, the DNA is TGTGTCAGCAGCCAAGGACAGGACGGCTATACCTTC. Translating gives CVSSQGQDGYTF.

About this clonotype: Compared with germline, one end of the junction differs, possibly owing to a read error. The chain uses TRBV5-6 and TRBJ2-7; D is uncertain. CDR3 length equals 12 residues. Germline V CDR1 and CDR2: SGHDT, YYEEEE. The CDR3 spells CASSMSSSEQYF. For the CDR3, the DNA is TGTGCTAGCAGCATGTCCAGTAGCGAGCAGTACTTC.

This rearrangement joins TRBV4-1 to TRBJ1-2; perhaps TRBD1 as D (5 bases). Germline values: CDR1 MGHRA, CDR2 YSYEKL. The CDR3 is 11 residues long. The CDR3 DNA reads TGCGTCATCAGCCAAGGGGTGGGCTACACCTTC. It is translated as CVISQGVGYTF.

This clonotype was picked up many times. The V call is TRBV6-5, the J call TRBJ2-2; no firm D call. CDR3 length: 14 residues. Trimming pared 5 bases from V and 5 bases from J, leaving 12 bases between. The germline V gene encodes CDR1 MNHEY and CDR2 SVGAGI. For the CDR3, the DNA is TGTGCCAGCAGTCCAGAGTACCGTACCGGGGAGCTGTTTTTT. Residues: CASSPEYRTGELFF.

J is TRBJ2-1 and V is TRBV5-1, with TRBD2 identical over 10 bases. V was pared by 3 bases and J by 4 bases, with 10 bases of the junction left unmatched. From germline, CDR1 is SGHRS and CDR2 YFSETQ. This CDR3 region has 17 residues. CDR3 sequence (DNA): TGCGCCAGCAGCTCCGGGGAGCTAGCGGGGGCATACAATGAGCAGTTCTTC. Translation gives CASSSGELAGAYNEQFF.

This clonotype was recorded at least ten times. The chain links TRBV10-3 to TRBJ1-2, with TRBD1 as a possible D gene (6 bases). The V and J ends lost 7 bases and 1 base respectively, with 19 bases between them. This CDR3 region has 16 residues. Germline V lookup: CDR1 ENHRY, CDR2 SYGVKD. CDR3 loop: CAIKGTSGRRNYGYTF. CDR3 nucleotides: TGTGCCATCAAAGGGACAAGTGGGAGACGTAACTATGGCTACACCTTC.

The chain couples TRBV6-1 to TRBJ1-3; 7 nucleotides match TRBD1. Per germline, CDR1 MNHNS and CDR2 SASEGT. V shed 5 bases and J 7 bases; nucleotides not matched to a gene: 8. This CDR3 has 14 residues. CDR3 loop: CASSPDRAVNTIYF. DNA for the CDR3: TGTGCCAGCAGTCCCGACAGGGCTGTGAACACCATATATTTT.

To note about this clonotype: Without the conserved terminal phenylalanine or tryptophan, this CDR3 likely stems from a read error. V usage is TRBV15 and J usage is TRBJ2-7; TRBD1 matches at 11 bases. The CDR3 runs to 15 residues. Germline values: CDR1 LNHNV, CDR2 YYDKDF (reference sequence). The CDR3 is CATSSTGTGGYEQYL. In nucleotides, the CDR3 is TGTGCCACAAGCAGTACCGGGACAGGGGGCTACGAGCAGTACCTC.

The chain employs TRBV10-3 and TRBJ1-4; D not resolved. From germline, CDR1 is ENHRY and CDR2 SYGVKD. The CDR3 spans 16 residues. Trimming pared 3 bases from V and 8 bases from J, leaving 19 bases between. The CDR3 region has the DNA TGTGCCATCAGTGATAAGGGAGGTCAATATGGGGAAAAACTGTTTTTT. Its protein is CAISDKGGQYGEKLFF.

This chain joins TRBV6-1 and TRBJ2-1; TRBD1 is a possible D gene (5 bases). V lost 4 bases and J 9 bases, leaving 16 bases between the germline ends. The CDR3 totals 14 residues. In germline, CDR1 is MNHNS, CDR2 SASEGT. The chain's CDR3 is CASSVGHGAVEQFF. CDR3 in DNA: TGTGCCAGCAGTGTCGGACATGGGGCGGTTGAGCAGTTCTTC.

Notes on this clonotype: This CDR3 is missing its conserved last phenylalanine or tryptophan, likely due to a read error. The chain employs TRBV7-8 and TRBJ2-5; D is perhaps TRBD1 (6 bases). V dropped 6 bases and J dropped 2 bases, with 16 bases sitting between them. This CDR3 spans 15 amino acids. Germline CDR1 and CDR2: SGHVS and FQNEAQ. In nucleotides, the CDR3 is TGTGCCAGCAGGTACCTGGTCGGACAGCAAGAGACCCAGTACTAC. It specifies CASRYLVGQQETQYY.

This clonotype was seen a handful of times. Since a much larger clone is just one base distant, this may be a read error. The chain recombines TRBV20-1 with TRBJ1-2; possible D gene TRBD1, 6 bases. The length of the CDR3 is 14 residues. In germline, CDR1 is DFQATT, CDR2 SNEGSKA (reference sequence). In nucleotides, the CDR3 is TGCAATGCTGGCTCCGGGACACTCGCGAATGGCTACACCTTC. This codes for CNAGSGTLANGYTF.

As to this clonotype: Germline and junction disagree at one end, which may indicate a read error. The chain uses TRBV6-5 and TRBJ1-1, with D perhaps matching TRBD1 (5 bases). CDR3 length equals 15 residues. The germline V gene encodes CDR1 MNHEY and CDR2 SVGAGI. The CDR3 DNA reads as TGTGTCAGCAGTTACGACATAGGGGAGAACACTGAAGCTTTCTTT. Amino acid sequence: CVSSYDIGENTEAFF.

A note on this clonotype: Sequence at one end of the junction differs from germline and may be a read error. The chain carries TRBV4-1 and TRBJ1-4; no clear D gene. The CDR3 has 14 residues. Germline loops: CDR1 MGHRA, CDR2 YSYEKL. The CDR3, as DNA: TGCGCCAGCAGTCAAGATATGCAAGGAGAAAAACAGTTTTTT. It specifies CASSQDMQGEKQFF.

This clonotype came up many times. This chain connects TRBV12-3 or TRBV12-4 to TRBJ2-7; D is unresolved. This CDR3 contains 13 residues. Trimming pared 2 bases from V and 3 bases from J, leaving 8 bases between. The CDR3 nucleotides read TGTGCCAGCAGTTTAAGTAGTGACTACGAGCAGTACTTC. Its protein product is CASSLSSDYEQYF.

As regards this clonotype: A much more abundant neighbour one base away suggests this may be a read error. This chain joins TRBV7-9 and TRBJ2-2; 8 bases match TRBD2. The CDR3 is 13 amino acids. Germline V CDR1 and CDR2: SEHNR, FQNEAQ (reference sequence). V gave up 7 bases and J gave up 7 bases; unmatched junction bases: 5. The CDR3 DNA reads TGTGCCAGCACCGGGGGGGGCATCGGGGAGCTGTTTTTT. Its protein product is CASTGGGIGELFF.

Notes on this clonotype: Since a much larger clone is just one base distant, this may be a read error. This chain connects TRBV28 to TRBJ1-1; weak D call: TRBD1 (6 bases). The CDR3 consists of 17 residues. In germline, CDR1 is MDHEN, CDR2 SYDVKM. Trimming removed 4 bases from V and 3 bases from J, with 21 bases in between. The CDR3, as DNA: TGTGCCAGCAGTTGGTTCCGCGGGGGCGGCCCCCACACTGAAGCTTTCTTT. Amino acids: CASSWFRGGGPHTEAFF.

The gene calls are TRBV10-2 and TRBJ2-1; 8 bases fit TRBD2. The CDR3 length is 17 residues. Per germline, CDR1 WSHSY and CDR2 SAAADI. The V gene end was trimmed by 0 bases and the J gene end by 6 bases; junction bases not matched to a gene: 10. Here the CDR3 DNA reads TGCGCCAGCAGTGAGTCGTTAGTGACTAGCGAGAGCAATGAGCAGTTCTTC. Its translation: CASSESLVTSESNEQFF.

V usage is TRBV20-1 and J usage is TRBJ2-1; D possibly uses TRBD1 or TRBD2 (5 bases each). Deletions cut 7 bases from V and 4 bases from J, with 11 bases between. The CDR3 has 12 residues. From germline, CDR1 is DFQATT and CDR2 SNEGSKA (reference sequence). CDR3 sequence: CSGGVRYNEQFF. The CDR3 DNA reads as TGCAGTGGAGGGGTCCGATACAATGAGCAGTTCTTC.